The rows below give T cell receptor beta chains drawn from one sample of a study of blood T cell repertoires in COVID-19. The assay was immunoSEQ multiplex PCR, and TCRdb's table has in-frame clones only and misses some. The table shows over 15,000 clones, with 89% occurring only once. The sample taken for sequencing was peripheral blood. Source of these receptors: a human donor in a cohort sampled during active COVID-19. CDR3s include the opening cysteine and the closing phenylalanine or tryptophan. The D gene is left open where the match is weak. Not all rows give a size; the values are once, few, many and, for expanded clones, a class.

.,TRBD1,TRBJ2-7,TRBV4-2,TGTGCCAGCAGCCCCCGGACAGGGATATCCTACGAGCAGTACTTC,CASSPRTGISYEQYF
.,.,TRBJ2-7,TRBV28,TGTGCCAGCAGCCCGCATCGAGGTCAGGGTGGTCGCGAGCAGTACTTC,CASSPHRGQGGREQYF
once,TRBD1,TRBJ1-2,TRBV28,TGTGCCAGCAGCTCGATAGCAGGGGGAATACACTATGGCTACACCTTC,CASSSIAGGIHYGYTF
.,.,TRBJ1-2,TRBV21-1,TGTGCCAGCAGCAATTTCAGGTATGGCTACACCTTC,CASSNFRYGYTF
.,TRBD2,TRBJ2-1,TRBV9,TGTGCCAGCAGCGTAGGGAGGACTAGCGGGGATGAGCAGTTCTTC,CASSVGRTSGDEQFF
.,TRBD1,TRBJ2-7,TRBV19,TGTGCCAGTAGTAGACCGGGACAGCTGATATACGAGCAGTACTTC,CASSRPGQLIYEQYF
.,.,TRBJ2-1,TRBV5-1,TGCGCCAGCAGCCCGGGGGGCGCCGGATCCTACAATGAGCAGTTCTTC,CASSPGGAGSYNEQFF
.,.,TRBJ1-5,TRBV15,TGTGCCACCAGCAGAGATCTGACACCTAATCAGCCCCAGCATTTT,CATSRDLTPNQPQHF
.,TRBD1,TRBJ1-3,TRBV5-1,TGCGCCAGCAGCTTGGACAGGGGAGCTGGAAACACCATATATTTT,CASSLDRGAGNTIYF
.,TRBD1,TRBJ2-7,TRBV3-1/TRBV3-2,TGTGCCAGCAGCCAAGTATTTGGACAGGGGGTCTACGAGCAGTACTTC,CASSQVFGQGVYEQYF
.,.,TRBJ1-2,TRBV5-1,TGCGCCAGCAGCGAGCCAATGAGCTATGGCTACACCTTC,CASSEPMSYGYTF
once,TRBD1,TRBJ2-1,TRBV11-3,TGTGCCAGCAGCTCTCGGACAGGAGAATCCGAGCAGTTCTTC,CASSSRTGESEQFF
.,TRBD2,TRBJ2-1,TRBV5-1,TGCGCCAGCAGCACTAGCGGGGGGGCTAATGAGCAGTTCTTC,CASSTSGGANEQFF
.,TRBD1,TRBJ1-5,TRBV19,TGTGCCAGTATGAGAGGGACAGGGTTTACTCAGCCCCAGCATTTT,CASMRGTGFTQPQHF
.,TRBD1,TRBJ2-7,TRBV29-1,TGCAGCGTTGGAGGGACAGGGGAATTTGGCTCCTACGAGCAGTACTTC,CSVGGTGEFGSYEQYF
.,TRBD1,TRBJ1-6,TRBV28,TGTGCCAGCAGGTCCCGACAGGGGAGGAATTCACCCCTCCACTTT,CASRSRQGRNSPLHF
.,.,TRBJ2-3,TRBV13,TGTGCCAGCAGCTTAGGGGGCCGGGGAGATACGCAGTATTTT,CASSLGGRGDTQYF
.,.,TRBJ1-1,TRBV2,TGTGCCAGCAGGAGCGGGGTTAACACTGAAGCTTTCTTT,CASRSGVNTEAFF
.,TRBD2,TRBJ2-5,TRBV10-3,TGTGCCATCAGTCAGGGACTAGCGGGAGTGAGGGAGACCCAGTACTTC,CAISQGLAGVRETQYF
.,.,TRBJ1-1,TRBV5-4,TGTGCCAGCAGCTCGCCCGGGAGGGGGGCCACTGAAGCTTTCTTT,CASSSPGRGATEAFF
.,TRBD2,TRBJ2-4,TRBV3-1/TRBV3-2,TGTGCCAGCAGCCCTAACGGACTAGCGGGGGGGGGAAACATTCAGTACTTC,CASSPNGLAGGGNIQYF
.,TRBD2,TRBJ2-1,TRBV20-1,TGCAGTGCTAGTGTGACTAGCGGATACAATGAGCAGTTCTTC,CSASVTSGYNEQFF
.,.,TRBJ1-2,TRBV6-5,TGTGCCAGCAGAGACCCGATCGGGAGTAACTATGGCTACACCTTC,CASRDPIGSNYGYTF
.,TRBD2,TRBJ2-1,TRBV11-2,TGTGCCAGCAGTCCTAGTAGTCAAGCGGGAGTAACCAGTGAGCAGTTCTTC,CASSPSSQAGVTSEQFF
medium-sized,.,TRBJ2-2,TRBV9,TGTGCCAGCAGCCCCGATGGGGGGGCGAGCACCGGGGAGCTGTTTTTT,CASSPDGGASTGELFF
.,.,TRBJ2-1,TRBV6-5,TGTGCCAGCAGTTACGGTAGCCAGAATGAGCAGTTCTTC,CASSYGSQNEQFF
.,TRBD2,TRBJ2-7,TRBV19,TGTGCCAGTAGTCCCAGACTAGCGGGAGCTTGGGACGAGCAGTACTTC,CASSPRLAGAWDEQYF
.,.,TRBJ2-3,TRBV28,.,CASSSSGQAGDTQYF
.,.,TRBJ1-1,TRBV3-1/TRBV3-2,TGTGCCAGCAGCCAAGGGCCTGAAGCTTTCTTT,CASSQGPEAFF
.,.,TRBJ2-7,TRBV28,TGTGCCAGCTCCCCGCGATACGAGCAGTACTTC,CASSPRYEQYF
.,.,TRBJ1-5,TRBV19,TGTGCCAGTAAAGAAAACGGGGGGGAACAGCCCCAGCATTTT,CASKENGGEQPQHF
.,.,TRBJ2-2,TRBV28,TGTGCCAGTCATGGGTGGATAGCGGACCACACCGGGGAGCTGTTTTTT,CASHGWIADHTGELFF
.,.,TRBJ2-6,TRBV5-1,TGCGCCAGCAGCTTGCTACAGCTTTACTTATCTGGGGCCAACGTCCTGACTTTC,CASSLLQLYLSGANVLTF
.,.,TRBJ1-2,TRBV18,TGTGCCAGCTCACCCACTGGAAGGGGCGCTAACTATGGCTACACCTTC,CASSPTGRGANYGYTF
.,.,TRBJ1-2,TRBV5-5,TGTGCCAGCAGCTTGTCCGGGTCAGGGGCACACTTCTATGGCTACACCTTC,CASSLSGSGAHFYGYTF
.,TRBD2,TRBJ2-7,TRBV5-1,TGCGCCAGCAGCTTGGCTAGCGGGACCTACGAGCAGTACTTC,CASSLASGTYEQYF
once,.,TRBJ2-6,TRBV7-2,TGTGCCAGCAGCTCCGAGGGTGGGGCCAACGTCCTGACTTTC,CASSSEGGANVLTF
.,TRBD2,TRBJ2-3,TRBV9,TGTGCCAGCAGCGCCCTAGCGGGAGCGGAGGCAGATACGCAGTATTTT,CASSALAGAEADTQYF
.,.,TRBJ2-7,TRBV12-2,TGTGCAAGTCGCTATGATGGACAGGGGGTAACCTACGAGCAGTACTTC,CASRYDGQGVTYEQYF
.,.,TRBJ2-2,TRBV12-5,TGTGCTAGTGGTTTGGTACTAGGACCGAACACCGGGGAGCTGTTTTTT,CASGLVLGPNTGELFF
.,.,TRBJ2-1,TRBV6-5,TGTGCCAGCCGTTCGGGCGGGTCCTACAATGAGCAGTTCTTC,CASRSGGSYNEQFF
once,TRBD2,TRBJ2-7,TRBV14,TGTGCCAGCAGCCACCTAGCGGGAGGTTCATACGAGCAGTACTTC,CASSHLAGGSYEQYF
.,TRBD1,TRBJ2-1,TRBV7-9,TGTGCCAGCAGCTGGGGACAGGGAATTATGTCCTACAATGAGCAGTTCTTC,CASSWGQGIMSYNEQFF
.,.,TRBJ2-1,TRBV4-1,TGCGCCAGCAGAGAGAGGAGTTCCAGCTCCTACAATGAGCAGTTCTTC,CASRERSSSSYNEQFF
.,.,TRBJ2-3,TRBV27,TGTGCCAGCAGTTTGGGAGGACTCGGGGCAGATACGCAGTATTTT,CASSLGGLGADTQYF
.,.,TRBJ2-3,TRBV28,TGTGCCAGCAGCATCCTCGAACTCGGAGGCACAGATACGCAGTATTTT,CASSILELGGTDTQYF
.,TRBD2,TRBJ2-1,TRBV28,TGTGCCAGCAGATATGGGACTAGCGGGAGAAGTCATGAGCAGTTCTTC,CASRYGTSGRSHEQFF
.,.,TRBJ1-5,TRBV6-5,TGTGCCAGCATCGGGACATATAGCAATCAGCCCCAGCATTTT,CASIGTYSNQPQHF